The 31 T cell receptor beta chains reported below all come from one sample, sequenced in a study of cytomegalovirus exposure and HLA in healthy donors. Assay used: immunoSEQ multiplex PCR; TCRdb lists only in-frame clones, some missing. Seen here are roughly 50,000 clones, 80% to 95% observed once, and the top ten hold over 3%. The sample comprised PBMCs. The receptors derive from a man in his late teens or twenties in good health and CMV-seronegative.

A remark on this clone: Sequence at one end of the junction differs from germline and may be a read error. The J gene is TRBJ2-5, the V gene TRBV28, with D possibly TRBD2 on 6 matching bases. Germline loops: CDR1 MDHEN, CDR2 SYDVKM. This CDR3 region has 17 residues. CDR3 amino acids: CTSSSDLLAGYQETQYF. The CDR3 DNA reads TGTACCAGCAGTTCCGACTTACTAGCCGGGTACCAAGAGACCCAGTACTTC.

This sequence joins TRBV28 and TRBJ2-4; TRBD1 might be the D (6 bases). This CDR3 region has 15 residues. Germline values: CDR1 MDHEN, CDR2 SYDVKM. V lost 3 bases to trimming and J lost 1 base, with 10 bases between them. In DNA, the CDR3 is TGTGCCAGCAGTTTCAGGGGAATGGCCAAAAACATTCAGTACTTC. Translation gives CASSFRGMAKNIQYF.

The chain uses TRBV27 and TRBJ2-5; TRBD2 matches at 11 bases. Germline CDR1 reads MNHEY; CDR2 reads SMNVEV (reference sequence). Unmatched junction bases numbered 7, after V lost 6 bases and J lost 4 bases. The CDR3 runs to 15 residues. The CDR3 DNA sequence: TGTGCCAGCAGCCCCCCCGGACTAGCGGGAGAGACCCAGTACTTC. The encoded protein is CASSPPGLAGETQYF.

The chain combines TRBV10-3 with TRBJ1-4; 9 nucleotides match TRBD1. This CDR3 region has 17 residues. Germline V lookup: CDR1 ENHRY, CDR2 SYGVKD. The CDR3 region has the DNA TGTGCTACATCAGTGGACAGGGGACGTGCAACTAATGAAAAACTGTTTTTT. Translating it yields CATSVDRGRATNEKLFF.

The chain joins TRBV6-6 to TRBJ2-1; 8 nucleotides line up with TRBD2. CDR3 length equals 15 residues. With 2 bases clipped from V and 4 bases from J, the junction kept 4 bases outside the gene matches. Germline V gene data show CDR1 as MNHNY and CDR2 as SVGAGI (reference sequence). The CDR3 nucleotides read TGTGCCAGCAGTTACATCGGGAGGGTATACAATGAGCAGTTCTTC. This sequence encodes CASSYIGRVYNEQFF.

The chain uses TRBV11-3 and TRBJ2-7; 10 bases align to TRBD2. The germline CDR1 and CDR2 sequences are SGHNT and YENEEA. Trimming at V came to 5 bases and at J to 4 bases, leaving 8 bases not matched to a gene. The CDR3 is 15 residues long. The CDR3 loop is CASSPGSGREYEQYF. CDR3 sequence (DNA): TGTGCCAGCAGCCCCGGGAGCGGGAGGGAGTACGAGCAGTACTTC.

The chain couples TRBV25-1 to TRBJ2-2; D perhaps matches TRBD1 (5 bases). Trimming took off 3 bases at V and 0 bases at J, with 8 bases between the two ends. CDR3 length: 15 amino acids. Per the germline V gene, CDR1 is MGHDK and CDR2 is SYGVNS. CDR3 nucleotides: TGTGCCAGCAGTGATGACAGATCGAACACCGGGGAGCTGTTTTTT. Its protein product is CASSDDRSNTGELFF.

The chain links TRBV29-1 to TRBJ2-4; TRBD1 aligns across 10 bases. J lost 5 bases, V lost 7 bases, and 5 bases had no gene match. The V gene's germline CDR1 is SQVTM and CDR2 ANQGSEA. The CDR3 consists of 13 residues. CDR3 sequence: CSARQGAQNIQYF. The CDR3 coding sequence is TGCAGCGCTCGACAGGGGGCGCAAAACATTCAGTACTTC.

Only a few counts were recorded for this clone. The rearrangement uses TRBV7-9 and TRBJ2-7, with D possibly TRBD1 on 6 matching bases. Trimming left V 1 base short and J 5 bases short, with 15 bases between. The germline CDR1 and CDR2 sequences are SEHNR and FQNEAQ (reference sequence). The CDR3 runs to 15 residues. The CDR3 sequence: CASSLDQGLWDEQYF. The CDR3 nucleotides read TGTGCCAGCAGCTTAGACCAGGGGCTCTGGGACGAGCAGTACTTC.

The CDR3 DNA follows: TGTGCCAGCAGTACCCCGGGACAGGGGAGAGGAGGCTACACCTTC. This sequence encodes CASSTPGQGRGGYTF. The chain employs TRBV28 and TRBJ1-2; 10 nucleotides agree with TRBD1. J gave up 8 bases and V 5 bases, and 11 bases lay outside the gene matches. The CDR3 consists of 15 residues. CDR1 is MDHEN and CDR2 is SYDVKM in the germline V gene.

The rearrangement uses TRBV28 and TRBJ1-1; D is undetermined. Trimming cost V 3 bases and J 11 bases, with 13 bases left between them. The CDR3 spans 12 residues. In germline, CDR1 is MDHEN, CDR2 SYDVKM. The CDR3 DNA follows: TGTGCCAGCAGTTTCCCCCGGAGTTGGGCTTTCTTT. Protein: CASSFPRSWAFF.

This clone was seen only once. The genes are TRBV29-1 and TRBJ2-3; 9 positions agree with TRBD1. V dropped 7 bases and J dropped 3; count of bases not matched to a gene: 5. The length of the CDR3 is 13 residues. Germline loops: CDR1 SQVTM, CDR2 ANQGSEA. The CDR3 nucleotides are TGCAGCGCAGGGACAGGGTGGACAGATACGCAGTATTTT. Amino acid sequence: CSAGTGWTDTQYF.

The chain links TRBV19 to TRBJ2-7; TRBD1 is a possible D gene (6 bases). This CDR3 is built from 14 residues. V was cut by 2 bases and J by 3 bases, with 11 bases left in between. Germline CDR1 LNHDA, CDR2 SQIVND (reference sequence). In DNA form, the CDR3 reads TGTGCCAGTAGTATACGGACAGAGATCTACGAGCAGTACTTC. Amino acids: CASSIRTEIYEQYF.

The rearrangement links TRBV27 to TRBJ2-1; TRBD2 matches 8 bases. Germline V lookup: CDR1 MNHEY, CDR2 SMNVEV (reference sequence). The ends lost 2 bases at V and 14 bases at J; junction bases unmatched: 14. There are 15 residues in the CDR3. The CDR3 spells CASSLPGGDGIPEFF. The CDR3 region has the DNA TGTGCCAGCAGTTTACCCGGGGGGGACGGGATCCCGGAGTTCTTC.

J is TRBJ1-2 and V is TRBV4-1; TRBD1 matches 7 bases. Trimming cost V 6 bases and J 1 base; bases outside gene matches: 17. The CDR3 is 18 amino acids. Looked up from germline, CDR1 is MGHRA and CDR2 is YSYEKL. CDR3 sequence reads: CASRVGTAFTRSNYGYTF. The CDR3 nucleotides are TGCGCCAGCAGAGTGGGGACAGCCTTTACCAGAAGTAACTATGGCTACACCTTC.

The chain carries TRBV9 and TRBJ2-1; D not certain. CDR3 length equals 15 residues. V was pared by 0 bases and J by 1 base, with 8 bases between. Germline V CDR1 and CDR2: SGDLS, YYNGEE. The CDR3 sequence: CASSVGPVSYNEQFF. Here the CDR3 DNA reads TGTGCCAGCAGCGTAGGTCCCGTATCCTACAATGAGCAGTTCTTC.

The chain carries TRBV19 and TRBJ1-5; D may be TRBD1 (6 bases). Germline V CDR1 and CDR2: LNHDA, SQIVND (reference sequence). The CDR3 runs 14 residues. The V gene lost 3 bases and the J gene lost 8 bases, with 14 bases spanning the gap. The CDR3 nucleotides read TGTGCCAGTAGTATTTCTCAGGGGTTGAAGCCCCAGCATTTT. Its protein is CASSISQGLKPQHF.

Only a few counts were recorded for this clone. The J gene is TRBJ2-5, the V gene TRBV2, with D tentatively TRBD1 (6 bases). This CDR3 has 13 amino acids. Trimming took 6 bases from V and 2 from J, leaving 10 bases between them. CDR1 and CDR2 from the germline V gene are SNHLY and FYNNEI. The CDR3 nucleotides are TGTGCCAGCAGCCGGGACATGCAAGAGACCCAGTACTTC. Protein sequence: CASSRDMQETQYF.

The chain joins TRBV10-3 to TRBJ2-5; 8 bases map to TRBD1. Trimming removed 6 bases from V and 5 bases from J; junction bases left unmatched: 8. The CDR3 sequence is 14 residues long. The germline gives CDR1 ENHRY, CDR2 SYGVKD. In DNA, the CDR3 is TGTGCCATCAGGGCGACAGGGGTTCGGGAGACCCAGTACTTC. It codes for CAIRATGVRETQYF.

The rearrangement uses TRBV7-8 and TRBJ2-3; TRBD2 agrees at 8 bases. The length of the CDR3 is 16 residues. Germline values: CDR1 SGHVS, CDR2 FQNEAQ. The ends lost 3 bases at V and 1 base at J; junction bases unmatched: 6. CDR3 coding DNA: TGTGCCAGCAGCTTTTCCCCAGCGGGAGGCACAGATACGCAGTATTTT. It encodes CASSFSPAGGTDTQYF.

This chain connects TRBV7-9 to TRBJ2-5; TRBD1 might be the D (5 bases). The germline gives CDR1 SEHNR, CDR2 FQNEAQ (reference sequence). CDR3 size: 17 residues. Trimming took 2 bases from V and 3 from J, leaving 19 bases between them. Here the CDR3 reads CASSLLFHRMRKETQYF. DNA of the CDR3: TGTGCCAGCAGCTTATTATTCCACAGGATGAGAAAAGAGACCCAGTACTTC.

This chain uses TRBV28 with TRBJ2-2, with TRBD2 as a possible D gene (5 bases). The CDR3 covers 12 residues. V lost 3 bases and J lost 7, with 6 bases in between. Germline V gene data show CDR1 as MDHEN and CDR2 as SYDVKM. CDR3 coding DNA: TGTGCCAGCAGTTTGGAGGACGGGGAGCTGTTTTTT. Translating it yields CASSLEDGELFF. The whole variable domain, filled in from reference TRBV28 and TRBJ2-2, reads DVKVTQSSRYLVKRTGEKVFLECVQDMDHENMFWYRQDPGLGLRLIYFSYDVKMKEKGDIPEGYSVSREKKERFSLILESASTNQTSMYLCASSLEDGELFFGEGSRLTVL.

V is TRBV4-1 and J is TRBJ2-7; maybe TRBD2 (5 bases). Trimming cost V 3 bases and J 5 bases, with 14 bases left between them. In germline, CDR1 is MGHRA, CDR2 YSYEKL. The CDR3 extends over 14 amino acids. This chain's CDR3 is CASSHVAGNHEQYF. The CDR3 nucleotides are TGCGCCAGCAGCCATGTCGCCGGGAACCACGAGCAGTACTTC.

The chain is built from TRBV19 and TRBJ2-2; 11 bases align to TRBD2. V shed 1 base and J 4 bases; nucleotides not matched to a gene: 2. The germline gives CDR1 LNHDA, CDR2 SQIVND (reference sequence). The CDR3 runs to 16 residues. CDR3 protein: CASSIGLAGFTGELFF. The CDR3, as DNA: TGTGCCAGTAGTATAGGACTAGCGGGATTCACCGGGGAGCTGTTTTTT.

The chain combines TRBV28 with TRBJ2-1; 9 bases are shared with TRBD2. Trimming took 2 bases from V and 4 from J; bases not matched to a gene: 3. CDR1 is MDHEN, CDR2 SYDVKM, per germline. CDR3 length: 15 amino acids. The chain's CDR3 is CASSLGGRVYNEQFF. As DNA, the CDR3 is TGTGCCAGCAGTTTAGGCGGGAGGGTATACAATGAGCAGTTCTTC.

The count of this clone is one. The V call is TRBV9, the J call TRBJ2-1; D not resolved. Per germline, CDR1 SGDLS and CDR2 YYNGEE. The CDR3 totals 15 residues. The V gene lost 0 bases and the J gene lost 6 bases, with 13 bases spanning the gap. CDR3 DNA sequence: TGTGCCAGCAGCGTAGAGTCAGCGACGGGCAATGAGCAGTTCTTC. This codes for CASSVESATGNEQFF.

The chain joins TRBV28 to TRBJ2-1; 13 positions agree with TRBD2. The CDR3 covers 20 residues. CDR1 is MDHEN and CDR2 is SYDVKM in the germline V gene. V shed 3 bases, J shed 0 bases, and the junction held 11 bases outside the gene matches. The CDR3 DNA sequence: TGTGCCAGCAGTTTCCCGGGACTAGCGGGACTGCGATCCTCCTACAATGAGCAGTTCTTC. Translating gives CASSFPGLAGLRSSYNEQFF.

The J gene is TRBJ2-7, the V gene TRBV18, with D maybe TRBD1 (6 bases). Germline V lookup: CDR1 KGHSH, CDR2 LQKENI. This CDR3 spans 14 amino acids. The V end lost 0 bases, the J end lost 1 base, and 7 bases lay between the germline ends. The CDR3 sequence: CASSPPTGSYEQYF. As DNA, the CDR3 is TGTGCCAGCTCACCACCGACAGGATCCTACGAGCAGTACTTC.

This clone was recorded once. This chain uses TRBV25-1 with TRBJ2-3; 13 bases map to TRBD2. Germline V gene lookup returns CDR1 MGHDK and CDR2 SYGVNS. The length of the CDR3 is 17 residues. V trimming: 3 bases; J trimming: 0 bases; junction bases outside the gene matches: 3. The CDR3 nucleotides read TGTGCCAGCAGTGAGGGGACTAGCGGGACTAGCACAGATACGCAGTATTTT. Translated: CASSEGTSGTSTDTQYF.

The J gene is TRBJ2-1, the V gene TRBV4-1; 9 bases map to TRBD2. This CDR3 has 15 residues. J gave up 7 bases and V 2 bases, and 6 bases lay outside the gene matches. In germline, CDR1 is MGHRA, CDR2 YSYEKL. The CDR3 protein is CASSQQIGLANEQFF. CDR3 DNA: TGCGCCAGCAGCCAACAAATCGGACTAGCGAATGAGCAGTTCTTC.

The CDR3 is CASSMRGPNQPQHF. The CDR3 DNA is TGTGCCAGTAGTATGCGAGGCCCTAATCAGCCCCAGCATTTT. The chain combines TRBV19 with TRBJ1-5; no firm D call. CDR3 length: 14 residues. The germline gives CDR1 LNHDA, CDR2 SQIVND (reference sequence). V lost 3 bases, J lost 4 bases, and 10 bases lay in between.